This T cell receptor beta chain was observed in a study of T cell changes during pregnancy in multiple sclerosis. TCRdb's copy holds only in-frame clones and misses some; the assay was immunoSEQ multiplex PCR. The table includes tens of thousands of clones, 90% detected once. Germline CDR1 reads MGHDK; CDR2 reads SYGVNS. V was pared by 4 bases and J by 5 bases, with 8 bases between. This CDR3 has 12 amino acids. The rearrangement joins TRBV25-1 to TRBJ1-1; D call uncertain. The TCR comes from a female donor in good health, enrolled as a control in a pregnancy study. The sample was peripheral blood, taken in the third trimester of pregnancy. CDR3 DNA sequence: TGTGCCAGCAGTGCTCCCCTAACTGAAGCTTTCTTT. This sequence encodes CASSAPLTEAFF.